This is a list of T cell receptor beta chains from one sample in a study of identical twins. MiXCR, applied by TCRdb to the 5' RACE reads, yields one record per CDR3 protein. The repertoire holds about 150,000 distinct CDR3 sequences, roughly 3.2% seen once, with approximately 7.6% in the top ten. The sequenced sample was memory T cells sorted from blood. Receptors were obtained from a man between 18 and 35 years old in good health. The CDR3 runs from the conserved cysteine through the conserved F or W. Fields, in order: clone size, J gene, V gene, D gene, CDR3 DNA, CDR3 protein. D genes are given only for firm matches. Clone size is not always given. Where it is, it says once, few, many or a class for expanded clones.

abundance: many; j_gene: TRBJ2-3; v_gene: TRBV12-3/TRBV12-4; d_gene: -; CDR3nt: TGTGCCAGCAGGGACGGGCCTCAAGGCTCGTATTTT; CDR3aa: CASRDGPQGSYF
abundance: many; j_gene: TRBJ1-5; v_gene: TRBV6-2/TRBV6-3; d_gene: TRBD1; CDR3nt: TGTGCCAGCAGTAACGGCGTGACAGGGGGTCAGCCCCAGCATTTT; CDR3aa: CASSNGVTGGQPQHF
abundance: many; j_gene: TRBJ2-1; v_gene: TRBV3-1; d_gene: -; CDR3nt: TGTGCCAGCAGACACCATGGGGGCGAATACAATGAGCAGTTCTTC; CDR3aa: CASRHHGGEYNEQFF
abundance: many; j_gene: TRBJ2-3; v_gene: TRBV5-1; d_gene: -; CDR3nt: TGCGCCAGCAGGGAGGTGGGAGATACGCAGTATTTT; CDR3aa: CASREVGDTQYF
abundance: few; j_gene: TRBJ2-7; v_gene: TRBV7-9; d_gene: -; CDR3nt: TGTGCCAGCAGCTTAGCGTCGGCAGGGCAGCAGTACTTC; CDR3aa: CASSLASAGQQYF
abundance: many; j_gene: TRBJ2-1; v_gene: TRBV3-1; d_gene: -; CDR3nt: TGTGCCAGCAGTTGGAGTTGGGTTGGGGACAATGAGCAGTTCTTC; CDR3aa: CASSWSWVGDNEQFF
abundance: many; j_gene: TRBJ2-1; v_gene: TRBV9; d_gene: TRBD2; CDR3nt: TGTGCCAGCAGCTTAGGGGGGACTAGTATTGATGAGCAGTTCTTC; CDR3aa: CASSLGGTSIDEQFF
abundance: -; j_gene: TRBJ2-5; v_gene: TRBV20-1; d_gene: -; CDR3nt: TGCAGTGCTAGCGTTGCGGCCATTCTGGGGGAGACCCAGTACTTC; CDR3aa: CSASVAAILGETQYF
abundance: many; j_gene: TRBJ1-2; v_gene: TRBV6-1; d_gene: -; CDR3nt: TGTGCCAGCAATCCTCTAGGGAACTATGGCTACACCTTC; CDR3aa: CASNPLGNYGYTF
abundance: many; j_gene: TRBJ2-6; v_gene: TRBV12-3/TRBV12-4; d_gene: -; CDR3nt: TGTGCCAGCAGTTATAACAGAGTAGAATCTGGGGCCAACGTCCTGACTTTC; CDR3aa: CASSYNRVESGANVLTF
abundance: many; j_gene: TRBJ1-6; v_gene: TRBV20-1; d_gene: -; CDR3nt: TGCAGTGCTCCCACAGGAGCAGGGTCCGTCGGAAATAATTCACCCCTCCACTTT; CDR3aa: CSAPTGAGSVGNNSPLHF
abundance: many; j_gene: TRBJ2-2; v_gene: TRBV7-3; d_gene: TRBD2; CDR3nt: TGTGCCAGCAGTCCGGGACTAGGAGGGACCGGGGAGCTGTTTTTT; CDR3aa: CASSPGLGGTGELFF
abundance: -; j_gene: TRBJ2-7; v_gene: TRBV7-2; d_gene: TRBD1; CDR3nt: TGTGCCAGCAGCTTAGCAGACAGGGATTACGAGCAGTACTTC; CDR3aa: CASSLADRDYEQYF
abundance: -; j_gene: TRBJ2-1; v_gene: TRBV7-8; d_gene: TRBD2; CDR3nt: TGTGCCAGCAGCTTAGAGCGGGAGCAGAGCTACAATGAGCAGTTCTTC; CDR3aa: CASSLEREQSYNEQFF
abundance: many; j_gene: TRBJ2-7; v_gene: TRBV9; d_gene: -; CDR3nt: TGTGCCAGCAGCGTAGAGGGGAATAGCTTTGACTACGAGCAGTACTTC; CDR3aa: CASSVEGNSFDYEQYF
abundance: many; j_gene: TRBJ1-2; v_gene: TRBV5-1; d_gene: TRBD1; CDR3nt: TGCGCCAGCAGCTTGCCAAGACAGGGCGGTGGCTACACCTTC; CDR3aa: CASSLPRQGGGYTF
abundance: many; j_gene: TRBJ2-1; v_gene: TRBV29-1; d_gene: -; CDR3nt: TGCAGCGTTTCCGAGTGGGCAAACAACAATGAGCAGTTCTTC; CDR3aa: CSVSEWANNNEQFF
abundance: many; j_gene: TRBJ2-5; v_gene: TRBV25-1; d_gene: -; CDR3nt: TGTGCCAGCAGTGGGCCGCCCATTCACCAAGAGACCCAGTACTTC; CDR3aa: CASSGPPIHQETQYF